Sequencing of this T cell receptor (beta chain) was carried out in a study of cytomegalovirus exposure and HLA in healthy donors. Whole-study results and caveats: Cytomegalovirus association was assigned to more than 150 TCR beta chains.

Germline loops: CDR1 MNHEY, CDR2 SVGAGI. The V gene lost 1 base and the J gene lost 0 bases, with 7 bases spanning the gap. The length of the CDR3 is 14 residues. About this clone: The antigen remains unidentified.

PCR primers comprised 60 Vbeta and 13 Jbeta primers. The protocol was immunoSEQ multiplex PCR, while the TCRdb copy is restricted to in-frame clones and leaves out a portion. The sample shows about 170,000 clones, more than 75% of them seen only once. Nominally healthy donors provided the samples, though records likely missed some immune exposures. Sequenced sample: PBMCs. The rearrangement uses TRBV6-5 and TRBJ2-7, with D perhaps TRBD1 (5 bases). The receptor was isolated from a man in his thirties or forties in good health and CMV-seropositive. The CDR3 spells CASSYYGASYEQYF. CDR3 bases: TGTGCCAGCAGTTACTATGGGGCCTCCTACGAGCAGTACTTC.